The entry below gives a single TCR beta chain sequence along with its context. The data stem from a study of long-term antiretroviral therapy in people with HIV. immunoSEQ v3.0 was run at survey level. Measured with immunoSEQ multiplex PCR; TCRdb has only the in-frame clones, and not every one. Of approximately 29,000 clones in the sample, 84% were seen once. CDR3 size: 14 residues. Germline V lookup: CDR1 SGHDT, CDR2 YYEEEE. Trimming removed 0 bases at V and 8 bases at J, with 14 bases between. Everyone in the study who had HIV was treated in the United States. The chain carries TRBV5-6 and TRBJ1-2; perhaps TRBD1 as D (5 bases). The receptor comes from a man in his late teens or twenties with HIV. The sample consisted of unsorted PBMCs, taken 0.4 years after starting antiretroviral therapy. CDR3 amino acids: CASSLGGSVRGYTF. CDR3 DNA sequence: TGTGCCAGCAGCTTGGGGGGCAGCGTCCGGGGCTACACCTTC.